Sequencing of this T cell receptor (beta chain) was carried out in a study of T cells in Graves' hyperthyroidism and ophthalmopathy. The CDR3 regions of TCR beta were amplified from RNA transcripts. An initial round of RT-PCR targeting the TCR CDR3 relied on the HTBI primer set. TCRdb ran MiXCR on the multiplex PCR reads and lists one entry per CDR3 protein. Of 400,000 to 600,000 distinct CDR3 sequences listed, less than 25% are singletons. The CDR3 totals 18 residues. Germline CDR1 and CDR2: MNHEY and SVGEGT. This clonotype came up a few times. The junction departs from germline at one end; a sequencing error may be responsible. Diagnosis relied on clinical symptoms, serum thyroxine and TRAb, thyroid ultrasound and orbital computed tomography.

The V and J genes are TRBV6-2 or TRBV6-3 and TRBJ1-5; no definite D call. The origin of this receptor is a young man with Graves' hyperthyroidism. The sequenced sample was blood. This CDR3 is CASSSQTLRRDSDQPQHF. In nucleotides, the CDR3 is TGTGCCAGCAGTTCACAGACCCTAAGGAGGGATAGCGATCAGCCCCAGCATTTT.